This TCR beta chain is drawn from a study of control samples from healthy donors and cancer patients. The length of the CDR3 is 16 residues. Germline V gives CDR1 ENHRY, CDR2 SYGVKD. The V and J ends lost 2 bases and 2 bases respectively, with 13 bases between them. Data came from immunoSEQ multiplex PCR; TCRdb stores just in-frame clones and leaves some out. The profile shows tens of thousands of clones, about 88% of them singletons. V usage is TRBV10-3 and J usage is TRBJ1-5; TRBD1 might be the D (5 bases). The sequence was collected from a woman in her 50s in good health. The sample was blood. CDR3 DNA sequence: TGTGCCATCAGTGAGGCGGGGGGGTCGGGCAATCAGCCCCAGCATTTT. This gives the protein CAISEAGGSGNQPQHF.